The 14 T cell receptor beta chains presented below share a single source sample, sequenced in a study of beta chain features in type 1 diabetes. Study outcomes and limitations: Type 1 diabetes patients had TCRB CDR3s that were shorter (moderately but significantly so) in all four CD4+ subsets.

These TCRs' antigens remain unknown. The entirety of the isolated RNA underwent reverse transcription, so expressed TCRB transcripts were sequenced. Profiled with immunoSEQ multiplex PCR; TCRdb holds only in-frame clones, not every one. The top ten clones hold approximately 0.042% of a sample with 500,000 to 850,000 clones, around 15% of them seen once. The sequencing input was naive CD4+ T cells from blood. The source is a man younger than 30 with type 1 diabetes.

This clone was seen only a few times. The chain is built from TRBV15 and TRBJ2-5; TRBD1 aligns across 9 bases. This CDR3 has 15 residues. Germline CDR1 is LNHNV and CDR2 is YYDKDF (reference sequence). The trim removed 2 bases at V and 4 bases at J, leaving 5 bases unmatched. The CDR3 DNA reads TGTGCCACCAGCAGATTCTCGGACAGGGGAGAGACCCAGTACTTC. Translating it yields CATSRFSDRGETQYF. Looking up the rest from reference TRBV15 and TRBJ2-5 gives the full variable domain: DAMVIQNPRYQVTQFGKPVTLSCSQTLNHNVMYWYQQKSSQAPKLLFHYYDKDFNNEADTPDNFQSRRPNTSFCFLDIRSPGLGDTAMYLCATSRFSDRGETQYFGPGTRLLVL.

This clone was picked up a small number of times. The V and J genes are TRBV29-1 and TRBJ2-6; 9 nucleotides agree with TRBD1. J gave up 0 bases and V 5 bases, and 5 bases lay outside the gene matches. The CDR3 has 16 amino acids. Germline V lookup: CDR1 SQVTM, CDR2 ANQGSEA. CDR3 in DNA: TGCAGCGTTCGGACAGGGGCTAACTCTGGGGCCAACGTCCTGACTTTC. It is translated as CSVRTGANSGANVLTF.

This clone was recorded a few times. The chain uses TRBV4-2 and TRBJ1-2, with TRBD1 as a possible D gene (5 bases). Trimming cost V 3 bases and J 4 bases, with 9 bases left between them. Germline CDR1 and CDR2: LGHNA and YNFKEQ. The CDR3 has 13 residues. The CDR3 bases are TGTGCCAGCAGCCACGAGGGGCCCTATGGCTACACCTTC. This codes for CASSHEGPYGYTF.

As for this clone: Other nucleotide sequences from this sample produce the same CDR3. The CDR3 spells CASSPQGSGANVLTF. CDR3 sequence (DNA): TGTGCCAGCTCACCGCAGGGATCTGGGGCCAACGTCCTGACTTTC. The chain joins TRBV18 to TRBJ2-6, with D possibly matching TRBD1 (5 bases). CDR1 KGHSH and CDR2 LQKENI come from the germline V gene. V lost 3 bases, J lost 1 base, and 7 bases lay in between. The CDR3 contains 15 residues.

This clone was counted only a few times. This sequence joins TRBV6-5 and TRBJ1-2; TRBD1 might be the D (5 bases). Per germline, CDR1 MNHEY and CDR2 SVGAGI. V shed 11 bases and J shed 5 bases, with 18 bases lying between them. The CDR3 contains 13 residues. This CDR3 is CAAGGGLAYGYTF. CDR3 sequence (DNA): TGTGCCGCTGGGGGAGGGCTGGCGTATGGCTACACCTTC.

This chain connects TRBV7-9 to TRBJ1-1, with D possibly TRBD1 on 5 matching bases. This CDR3 region has 15 residues. Germline CDR1 and CDR2: SEHNR and FQNEAQ (reference sequence). Trimming shortened V by 1 base and J by 6 bases, and 15 bases separated the two germline ends. CDR3 coding DNA: TGTGCCAGCAGCTTAGTCCAGGGTCTGAAGGCTGAAGCTTTCTTT. It yields the protein CASSLVQGLKAEAFF. Based on the CDR3 plus reference TRBV7-9 and TRBJ1-1, the full variable domain is DTGVSQNPRHKITKRGQNVTFRCDPISEHNRLYWYRQTLGQGPEFLTYFQNEAQLEKSRLLSDRFSAERPKGSFSTLEIQRTEQGDSAMYLCASSLVQGLKAEAFFGQGTRLTVV.

This clone appeared a few times. This specimen includes other DNA sequences encoding the same CDR3. The rearrangement joins TRBV7-9 to TRBJ2-7; the D is unclear. The CDR3 has 11 amino acids. Germline-derived CDR1 and CDR2 are SEHNR and FQNEAQ (reference sequence). The V and J ends lost 4 bases and 2 bases respectively, with 3 bases between them. The CDR3 sequence is CASSSAYEQYF. In DNA form, the CDR3 reads TGTGCCAGCAGCTCTGCCTACGAGCAGTACTTC.

The V gene is TRBV6-5, the J gene TRBJ1-6, with D possibly being TRBD1 (5 bases). V was trimmed by 8 bases and J by 8 bases, leaving 19 bases between them. The germline CDR1 and CDR2 sequences are MNHEY and SVGAGI. The CDR3 sequence is 15 residues long. CDR3 nucleotide sequence: TGTGCCAGCCGCTCCTTGGGGGGAAGGGATTCACCCCTCCACTTT. This gives the protein CASRSLGGRDSPLHF.

V is TRBV2 and J is TRBJ1-6, with 9 bases fitting TRBD1. Germline loops: CDR1 SNHLY, CDR2 FYNNEI. CDR3 length equals 14 residues. V lost 6 bases to trimming and J lost 8 bases; unmatched junction nucleotides: 5. CDR3 amino acids: CASRMDRGDSPLHF. The CDR3 coding sequence is TGTGCCAGCAGGATGGACAGGGGTGATTCACCCCTCCACTTT.

The chain is built from TRBV5-1 and TRBJ2-3; 11 bases agree with TRBD2. In germline, CDR1 is SGHRS, CDR2 YFSETQ. The CDR3 has 13 amino acids. V trimming: 8 bases; J trimming: 6 bases; junction bases outside the gene matches: 5. CDR3 DNA: TGCGCCAGTACTAGCGGGGGCGCGGATACGCAGTATTTT. This encodes CASTSGGADTQYF. The full variable domain, in which reference TRBV5-1 and TRBJ2-3 provide the parts outside the CDR3, is KAGVTQTPRYLIKTRGQQVTLSCSPISGHRSVSWYQQTPGQGLQFLFEYFSETQRNKGNFPGRFSGRQFSNSRSEMNVSTLELGDSALYLCASTSGGADTQYFGPGTRLTVL.

The V call is TRBV27, the J call TRBJ2-5; 8 bases match TRBD1. The trim removed 7 bases at V and 5 bases at J, leaving 9 bases unmatched. CDR1 is MNHEY and CDR2 is SMNVEV in the germline V gene (reference sequence). This CDR3 is 14 amino acids long. CDR3 sequence: CASTTGQGEETQYF. Written as DNA, the CDR3 is TGTGCCAGCACTACCGGACAGGGCGAGGAGACCCAGTACTTC.

This clone was observed a handful of times. The J gene is TRBJ2-5, the V gene TRBV4-3, with 11 positions matching TRBD1. The CDR3 contains 16 residues. The V gene's germline CDR1 is LGHNA and CDR2 YSLEER. The junction had 8 bases not matched to a gene; V was cut back by 3 bases and J by 5 bases. Written as DNA, the CDR3 is TGCGCCAGCAGCCAGGGGACAGGGGGTCAGGGGGAGACCCAGTACTTC. It yields the protein CASSQGTGGQGETQYF.

The sample holds a few counts of this clone. The chain uses TRBV11-2 and TRBJ2-7; no firm D call. There are 13 residues in the CDR3. Trimming shortened V by 2 bases and J by 1 base, and 6 bases separated the two germline ends. Germline CDR1 SGHAT, CDR2 FQNNGV. In DNA, the CDR3 is TGTGCCAGCAGCTTACCAGGATCCTACGAGCAGTACTTC. It encodes CASSLPGSYEQYF.

The chain carries TRBV6-5 and TRBJ1-1; D gene ambiguous. The CDR3 has 14 amino acids. Trimming removed 5 bases at V and 1 base at J, with 11 bases between. Looked up from germline, CDR1 is MNHEY and CDR2 is SVGAGI. The CDR3 loop is CASSATVRNTEAFF. CDR3 bases: TGTGCCAGCAGTGCCACCGTCAGGAACACTGAAGCTTTCTTT.